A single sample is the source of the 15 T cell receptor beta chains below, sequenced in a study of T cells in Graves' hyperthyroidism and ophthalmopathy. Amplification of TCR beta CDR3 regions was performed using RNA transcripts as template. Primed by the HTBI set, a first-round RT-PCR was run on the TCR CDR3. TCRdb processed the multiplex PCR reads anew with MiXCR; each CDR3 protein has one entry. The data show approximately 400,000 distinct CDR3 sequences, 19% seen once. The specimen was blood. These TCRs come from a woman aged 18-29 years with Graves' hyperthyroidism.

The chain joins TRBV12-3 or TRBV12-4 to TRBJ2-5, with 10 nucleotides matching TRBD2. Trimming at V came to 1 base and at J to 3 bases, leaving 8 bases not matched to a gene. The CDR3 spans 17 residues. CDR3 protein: CASSLGVAGGLKETQYF. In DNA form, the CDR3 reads TGTGCCAGCAGTTTAGGGGTAGCGGGAGGCCTGAAAGAGACCCAGTACTTC.

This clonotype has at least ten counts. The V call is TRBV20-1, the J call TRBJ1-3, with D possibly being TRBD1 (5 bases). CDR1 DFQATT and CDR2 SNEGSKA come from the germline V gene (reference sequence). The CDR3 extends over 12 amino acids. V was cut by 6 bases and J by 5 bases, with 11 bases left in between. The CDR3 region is CSAATVRNTIYF. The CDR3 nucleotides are TGCAGTGCCGCGACAGTCCGAAACACCATATATTTT.

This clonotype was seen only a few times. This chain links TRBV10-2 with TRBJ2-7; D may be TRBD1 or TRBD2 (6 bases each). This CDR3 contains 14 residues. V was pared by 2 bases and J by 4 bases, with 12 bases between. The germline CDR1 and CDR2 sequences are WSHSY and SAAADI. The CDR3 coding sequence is TGCGCCAGCAGTGAGGGCAGGGGAGGATACGAGCAGTACTTC. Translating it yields CASSEGRGGYEQYF.

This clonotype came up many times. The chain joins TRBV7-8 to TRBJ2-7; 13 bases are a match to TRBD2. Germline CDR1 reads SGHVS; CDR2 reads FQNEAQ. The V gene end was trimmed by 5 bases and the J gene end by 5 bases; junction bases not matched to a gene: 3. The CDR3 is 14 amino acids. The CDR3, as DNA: TGTGCCAGCAGCGTGGGACTAGCGGGGCACGAGCAGTACTTC. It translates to CASSVGLAGHEQYF.

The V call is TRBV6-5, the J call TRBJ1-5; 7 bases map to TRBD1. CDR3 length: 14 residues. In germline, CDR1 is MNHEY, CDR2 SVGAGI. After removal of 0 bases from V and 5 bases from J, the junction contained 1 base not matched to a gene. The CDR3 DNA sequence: TGTGCCAGCAGTTACTCGGGGACAGATCAGCCCCAGCATTTT. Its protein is CASSYSGTDQPQHF.

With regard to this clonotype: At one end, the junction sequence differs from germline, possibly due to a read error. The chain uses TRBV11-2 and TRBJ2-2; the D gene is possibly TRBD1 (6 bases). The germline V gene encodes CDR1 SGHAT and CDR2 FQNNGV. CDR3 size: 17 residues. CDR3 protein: CASSLGSTGSGTGELCF. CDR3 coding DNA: TGTGCCAGCAGCTTAGGGTCCACAGGGTCGGGCACCGGGGAGCTGTGTTTT. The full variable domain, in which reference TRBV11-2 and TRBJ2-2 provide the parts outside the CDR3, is EAGVAQSPRYKIIEKRQSVAFWCNPISGHATLYWYQQILGQGPKLLIQFQNNGVVDDSQLPKDRFSAERLKGVDSTLKIQPAKLEDSAVYLCASSLGSTGSGTGELCFGEGSRLTVL.

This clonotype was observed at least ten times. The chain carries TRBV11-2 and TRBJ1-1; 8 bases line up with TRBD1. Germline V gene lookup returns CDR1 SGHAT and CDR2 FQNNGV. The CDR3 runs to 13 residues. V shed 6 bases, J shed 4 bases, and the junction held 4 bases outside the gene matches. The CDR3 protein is CASRNTGGTEAFF. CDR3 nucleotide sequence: TGTGCCAGCAGGAACACAGGGGGCACTGAAGCTTTCTTT. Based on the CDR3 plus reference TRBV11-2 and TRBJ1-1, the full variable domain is EAGVAQSPRYKIIEKRQSVAFWCNPISGHATLYWYQQILGQGPKLLIQFQNNGVVDDSQLPKDRFSAERLKGVDSTLKIQPAKLEDSAVYLCASRNTGGTEAFFGQGTRLTVV.

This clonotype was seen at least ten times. DNA of the CDR3: TGTGCCAGCAGTTGGGGTAACACTGAAGCTTTCTTT. Protein: CASSWGNTEAFF. J is TRBJ1-1 and V is TRBV12-3 or TRBV12-4; unclear D gene. V shed 4 bases and J shed 2 bases, with 5 bases lying between them. The CDR3 has 12 amino acids.

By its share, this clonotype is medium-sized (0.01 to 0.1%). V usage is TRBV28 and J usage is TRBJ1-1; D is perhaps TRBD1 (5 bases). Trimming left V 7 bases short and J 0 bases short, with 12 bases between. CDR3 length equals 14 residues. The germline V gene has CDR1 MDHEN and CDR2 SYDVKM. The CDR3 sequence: CASTPGRVNTEAFF. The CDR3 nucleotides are TGTGCCAGCACCCCGGGGCGGGTGAACACTGAAGCTTTCTTT. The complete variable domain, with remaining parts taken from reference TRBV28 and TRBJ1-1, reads DVKVTQSSRYLVKRTGEKVFLECVQDMDHENMFWYRQDPGLGLRLIYFSYDVKMKEKGDIPEGYSVSREKKERFSLILESASTNQTSMYLCASTPGRVNTEAFFGQGTRLTVV.

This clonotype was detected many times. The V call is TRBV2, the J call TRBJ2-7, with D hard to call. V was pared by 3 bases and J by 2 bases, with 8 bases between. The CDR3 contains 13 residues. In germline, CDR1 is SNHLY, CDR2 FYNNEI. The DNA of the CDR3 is TGTGCCAGCAGTGACTTTGGGACCTACGAGCAGTACTTC. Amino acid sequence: CASSDFGTYEQYF.

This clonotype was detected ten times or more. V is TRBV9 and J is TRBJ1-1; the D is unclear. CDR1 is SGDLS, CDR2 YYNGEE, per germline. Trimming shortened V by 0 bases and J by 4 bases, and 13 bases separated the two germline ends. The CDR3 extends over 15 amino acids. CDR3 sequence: CASSVAPREVTEAFF. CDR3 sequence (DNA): TGTGCCAGCAGCGTAGCTCCACGGGAGGTCACTGAAGCTTTCTTT.

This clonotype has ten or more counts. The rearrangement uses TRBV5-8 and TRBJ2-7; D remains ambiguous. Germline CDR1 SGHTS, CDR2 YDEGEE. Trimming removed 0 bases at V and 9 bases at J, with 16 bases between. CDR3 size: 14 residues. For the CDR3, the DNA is TGTGCCAGCAGCTTGGACCGGCAGGCCCTGGCGCAGTACTTC. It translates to CASSLDRQALAQYF.

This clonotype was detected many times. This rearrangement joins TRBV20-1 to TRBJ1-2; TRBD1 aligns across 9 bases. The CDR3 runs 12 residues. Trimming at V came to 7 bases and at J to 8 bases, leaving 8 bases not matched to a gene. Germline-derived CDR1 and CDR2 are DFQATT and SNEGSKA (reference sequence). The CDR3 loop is CSGTGGKGGYTF. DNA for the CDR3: TGCAGTGGAACAGGGGGCAAGGGGGGCTACACCTTC.

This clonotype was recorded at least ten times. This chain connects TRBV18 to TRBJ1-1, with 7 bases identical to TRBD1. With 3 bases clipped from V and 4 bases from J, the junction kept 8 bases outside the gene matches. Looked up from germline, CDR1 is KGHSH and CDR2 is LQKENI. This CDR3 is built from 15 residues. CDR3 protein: CASSPGQKLGTEAFF. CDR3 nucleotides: TGTGCCAGCTCACCGGGACAGAAACTCGGCACTGAAGCTTTCTTT.

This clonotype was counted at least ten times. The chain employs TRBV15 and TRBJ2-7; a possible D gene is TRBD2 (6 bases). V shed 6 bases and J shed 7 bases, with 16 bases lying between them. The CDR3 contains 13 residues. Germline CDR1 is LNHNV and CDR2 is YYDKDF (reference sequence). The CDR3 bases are TGTGCCACCAGGGGACTCCTGAGGGAGGAGCAGTACTTC. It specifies CATRGLLREEQYF.